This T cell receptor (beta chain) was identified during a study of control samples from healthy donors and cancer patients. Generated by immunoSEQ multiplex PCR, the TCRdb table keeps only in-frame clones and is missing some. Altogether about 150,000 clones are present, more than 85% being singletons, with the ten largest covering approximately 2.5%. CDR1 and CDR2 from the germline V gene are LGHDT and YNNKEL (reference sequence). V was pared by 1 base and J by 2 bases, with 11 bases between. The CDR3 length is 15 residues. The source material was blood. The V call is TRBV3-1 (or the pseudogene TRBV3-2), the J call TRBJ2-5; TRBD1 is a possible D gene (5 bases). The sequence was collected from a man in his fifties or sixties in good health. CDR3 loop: CASSQGGGVQETQYF. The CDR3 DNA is TGTGCCAGCAGCCAAGGGGGCGGAGTACAAGAGACCCAGTACTTC.